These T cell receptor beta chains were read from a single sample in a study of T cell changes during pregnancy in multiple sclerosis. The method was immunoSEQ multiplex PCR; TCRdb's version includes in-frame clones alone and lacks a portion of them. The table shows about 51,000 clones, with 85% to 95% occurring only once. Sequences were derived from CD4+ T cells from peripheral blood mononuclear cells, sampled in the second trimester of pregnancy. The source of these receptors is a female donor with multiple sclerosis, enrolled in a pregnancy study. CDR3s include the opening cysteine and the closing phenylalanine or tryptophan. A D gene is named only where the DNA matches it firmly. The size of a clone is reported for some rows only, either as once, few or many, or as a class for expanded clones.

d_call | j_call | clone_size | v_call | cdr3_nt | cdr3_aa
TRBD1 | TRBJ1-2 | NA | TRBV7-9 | TGTGCCAGCAGCAGGGGACAGTCCTATGGCTACACCTTC | CASSRGQSYGYTF
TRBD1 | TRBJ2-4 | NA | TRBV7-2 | TGTGCCAGCAGCTCCTCGGGACAGGGAAACATTCAGTACTTC | CASSSSGQGNIQYF
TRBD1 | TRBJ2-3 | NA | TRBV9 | TGTGCCAGCAGCGTGGGACAGATTAGCACAGATACGCAGTATTTT | CASSVGQISTDTQYF
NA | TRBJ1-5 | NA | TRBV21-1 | TGTGCCAGCAGACCCGGGGGGACAGGGACAGGGCAATATAGCAATCAGCCCCAGCATTTT | CASRPGGTGTGQYSNQPQHF
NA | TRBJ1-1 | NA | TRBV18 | TGTGCCAGCTCACCCCTCCTCGACAGCACTGAAGCTTTCTTT | CASSPLLDSTEAFF
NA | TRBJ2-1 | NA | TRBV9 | TGTGCCAGCAGCCTCTCGTATGAGCAGTTCTTC | CASSLSYEQFF
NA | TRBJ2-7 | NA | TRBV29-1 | TGCAGCGCCGGCGGGGTAGTCGACGAGCAGTACTTC | CSAGGVVDEQYF
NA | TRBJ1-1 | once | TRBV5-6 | TGTGCCAGCAGGTTGGGGAGGGCGGTTGAAGCTTTCTTT | CASRLGRAVEAFF
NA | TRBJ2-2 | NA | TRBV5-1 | TGCGCCAGCGGTGGACAGAACACCGGGGAGCTGTTTTTT | CASGGQNTGELFF
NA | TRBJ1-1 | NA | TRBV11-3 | TGTGCCAGCAGCTTATGGGCTCGCACTGAAGCTTTCTTT | CASSLWARTEAFF
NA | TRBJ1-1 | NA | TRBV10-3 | TGTGCCACTCAATCTCAAGCGACTGAAGCTTTCTTT | CATQSQATEAFF
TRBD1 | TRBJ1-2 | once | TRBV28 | TGTGCCAGCAGCACCTCCGGGACAGGGAAGATTTTTGGCTACACCTTC | CASSTSGTGKIFGYTF
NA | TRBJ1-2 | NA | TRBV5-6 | TGTGCCAGCAGCTTGGCCATCAGGCCCTATGGCTACACCTTC | CASSLAIRPYGYTF
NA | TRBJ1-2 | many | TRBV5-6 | TGTGCCAGCAGCCTCGACTACGGGGGCTACACCTTC | CASSLDYGGYTF
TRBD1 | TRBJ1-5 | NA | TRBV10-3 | TGTGCCATCAGTGGCGGACAGGGGCTTCATCAGCCCCAGCATTTT | CAISGGQGLHQPQHF
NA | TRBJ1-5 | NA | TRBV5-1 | TGCGCCAGCAGCTTGGACGACAAGAGCAATCAGCCCCAGCATTTT | CASSLDDKSNQPQHF
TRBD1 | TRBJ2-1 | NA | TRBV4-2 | TGTGCCAGCAGCCCCGGACAGGGGGGAACGAATGAGCAGTTCTTC | CASSPGQGGTNEQFF
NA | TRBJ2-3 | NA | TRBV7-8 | TGTGCCAGCAGCCTGGTCAGGGTAGATACGCAGTATTTT | CASSLVRVDTQYF
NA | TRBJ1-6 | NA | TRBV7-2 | TGTGCCAGCAGCCCCCTTGTCTCCTATAATTCACCCCTCCACTTT | CASSPLVSYNSPLHF
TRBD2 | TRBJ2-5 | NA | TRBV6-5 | TGTGCCAGCAGTTACACGGCGGGGGTCCAAGAGACCCAGTACTTC | CASSYTAGVQETQYF
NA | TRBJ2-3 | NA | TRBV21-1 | TGTGCCAGCAGCAAACGGCGGGGGAAGTCTAGCACAGATACGCAGTATTTT | CASSKRRGKSSTDTQYF
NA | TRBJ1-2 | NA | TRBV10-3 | TGTGCCGTAAGGACAGACCCCCTCTATGGCTACACCTTC | CAVRTDPLYGYTF
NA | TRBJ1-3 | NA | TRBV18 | TGTGCCAGCTCACCCACGGGGGGCCGAAACACCATATATTTT | CASSPTGGRNTIYF
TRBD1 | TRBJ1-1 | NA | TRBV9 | TGTGCCAGCAGCGTAGACCCATCACAGGGGTTGAACACTGAAGCTTTCTTT | CASSVDPSQGLNTEAFF
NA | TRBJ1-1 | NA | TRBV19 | TGTGCCAGTAGTATAGATCGTACGGGGCGTGGCGGGGACACTGAAGCTTTCTTT | CASSIDRTGRGGDTEAFF
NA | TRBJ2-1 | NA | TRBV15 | TGTGCCACCAGTAAACCGAGGGTTCTTGGTGAGCAGTTCTTC | CATSKPRVLGEQFF
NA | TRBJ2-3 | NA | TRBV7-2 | TGTGCCAGCAGCTCGGGACACCTCACAGATACGCAGTATTTT | CASSSGHLTDTQYF
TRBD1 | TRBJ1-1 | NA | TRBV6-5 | TGTGCCAGCAGTTTTGCAGGGGGCACTGAAGCTTTCTTT | CASSFAGGTEAFF
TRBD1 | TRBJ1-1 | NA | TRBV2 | TGTGCCAGCAAGACAGGGAGATATACTGAAGCTTTCTTT | CASKTGRYTEAFF
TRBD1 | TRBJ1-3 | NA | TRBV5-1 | TGCGCCAGCAGCTTGGTCTGGCAGGGGGCTGGAAACACCATATATTTT | CASSLVWQGAGNTIYF
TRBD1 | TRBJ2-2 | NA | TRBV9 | TGTGCCAGCAGCGTTCGGACAGGGGGGACCGGGGAGCTGTTTTTT | CASSVRTGGTGELFF
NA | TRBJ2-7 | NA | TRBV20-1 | TGCAGTGCTAGCGCAGGGGCTCAGCAGTACTTC | CSASAGAQQYF
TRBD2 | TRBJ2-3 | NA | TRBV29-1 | TGCAGCGTTGGGCAAACTAGCGGGGGGGCTGTTCCCACAGATACGCAGTATTTT | CSVGQTSGGAVPTDTQYF